The rows below give T cell receptor beta chains drawn from one sample of a study of human T cells and chemical hapten exposure. MiXCR was run by TCRdb on the RACE reads, yielding one entry per CDR3 protein. The sample contains just under 350,000 distinct CDR3 sequences, around 7% of which appear only once. The sample here was whole blood, taken in connection with sensitization to the hapten diphenylcyclopropenone (DPC). The source of these receptors is a woman aged 18-29 years with alopecia areata. Some clones in this sample may be carry-over from other donors' samples. The CDR3 runs from the conserved cysteine through the conserved F or W. Fields, in order: clone size, J gene, V gene, D gene, CDR3 DNA, CDR3 protein. D genes are given only for firm matches. Only part of the rows carry a size: once, few, many, or a class if the clone is expanded.

. TRBJ2-3 TRBV7-2 . TGTGCCAGCAGCCCAAGGCTCGGGGGTGGCACAGATACGCAGTATTTT CASSPRLGGGTDTQYF
many TRBJ1-2 TRBV5-1 . TGCGCCAGCAGCGTGCAGGACGGAACCTATGGCTACACCTTC CASSVQDGTYGYTF
many TRBJ2-3 TRBV20-1 TRBD2 TGCAGTGCTAGACGGGGGGGCGCAGATACGCAGTATTTT CSARRGGADTQYF
many TRBJ2-3 TRBV6-5 . TGTGCCAGCAGCCAAAACGGCGCGCAGTATTTT CASSQNGAQYF
many TRBJ2-7 TRBV13 . TGTGCCAGCAGCTTTGGACGGAACTACGAGCAGTACTTC CASSFGRNYEQYF
many TRBJ2-3 TRBV4-3 TRBD2 TGCGCCAGCAGCCAAGATCGAAGCGGGGGCCCCTCGGCAGATACGCAGTATTTT CASSQDRSGGPSADTQYF
. TRBJ1-6 TRBV12-3/TRBV12-4 . TGTGCCAGCAGTTGGGCTCATTCACCCCTCCACTTT CASSWAHSPLHF
many TRBJ2-7 TRBV5-1 TRBD1 TGCGCCAGCAGCTTGGAAGGACAGGGATTCTACGAGCAGTACTTC CASSLEGQGFYEQYF
. TRBJ1-5 TRBV6-2/TRBV6-3 . TGTGCCAGCAACGGCCCCTGGACGTTTCAGCCCCAGCATTTT CASNGPWTFQPQHF
. TRBJ2-3 TRBV5-1 . TGCGCCAGCAGCTTGTGGAACGGGGAAAGCACAGATACGCAGTATTTT CASSLWNGESTDTQYF
few TRBJ2-4 TRBV2 TRBD1 TGTGCCAGCAGACAGCTACAGGGGAAAAACATTCAGTACTTC CASRQLQGKNIQYF
. TRBJ2-3 TRBV24-1 TRBD2 TGTGCCACCAGTGACCGAGCGGGGGGAGCCACAGATACGCAGTATTTT CATSDRAGGATDTQYF
many TRBJ2-3 TRBV5-6 . TGTGCCAGCAGCTTGAGTCCAGGTACAGATACGCAGTATTTT CASSLSPGTDTQYF
. TRBJ2-2 TRBV10-3 . TGTGCCATCAGTGAGGGGCCCGACACCGGGGAGCTGTTTTTT CAISEGPDTGELFF
. TRBJ2-7 TRBV7-2 TRBD1 TGTGCCAGCAGCTTAAGATCAGGGGGCCCGTACGAGCAGTACTTC CASSLRSGGPYEQYF
few TRBJ2-5 TRBV29-1 TRBD1 TGCAGCGTTGAAGATAAGGGGGCCGGAGAGACCCAGTACTTC CSVEDKGAGETQYF
. TRBJ1-6 TRBV5-1 . TGCGCCAGCAGCCAGGACAGATATTCACCCCTCCACTTT CASSQDRYSPLHF
few TRBJ2-3 TRBV20-1 TRBD2 TGCAGTGCTAGAGGCGGGACTAGCGGGGGTTACTTGGGCGATACGCAGTATTTT CSARGGTSGGYLGDTQYF
few TRBJ1-1 TRBV3-1 . TGTGCCAGCAGCCAAGGGGGGGCGAAGACTGAAGCTTTCTTT CASSQGGAKTEAFF
many TRBJ2-7 TRBV4-3 TRBD1 TGCGCCAGCAGCCAAGATCGGGACAGGGCCTACGAGCAGTACTTC CASSQDRDRAYEQYF
few TRBJ2-2 TRBV2 . TGTGCCAGCAGATCGGACACGAACACCGGGGAGCTGTTTTTT CASRSDTNTGELFF
few TRBJ2-5 TRBV9 . TGTGCCAGCAGCGTAGAAACAGGGACGGATTTAGAGACCCAGTACTTC CASSVETGTDLETQYF
few TRBJ1-2 TRBV20-1 TRBD1 TGCAGTGCTGCCGACAGGGGAACGAACTATGGCTACACCTTC CSAADRGTNYGYTF
. TRBJ2-3 TRBV20-1 . TGCAGTGCTAGGGGGAGCCCCCGGGCCCCAGATACGCAGTATTTT CSARGSPRAPDTQYF
few TRBJ1-1 TRBV7-9 . TGTGCCAGCGGCCGGTTCGAGACAGTCAACACTGAAGCTTTCTTT CASGRFETVNTEAFF
many TRBJ1-6 TRBV2 . TGTGCCAGCGTGCGGAATTCACCCCTCCACTTT CASVRNSPLHF
. TRBJ1-1 TRBV24-1 TRBD1 TGTGCCACCAGCGCGGAAGGGACAGGGGGATACACTGAAGCTTTCTTT CATSAEGTGGYTEAFF
many TRBJ2-1 TRBV20-1 . TGCAGTGCTAGAGGGACCCGAGGTCGCTACAATGAGCAGTTCTTC CSARGTRGRYNEQFF
many TRBJ1-1 TRBV28 . TGTGCCAGCAGTTTATCGGGGCGAGCGTCAGCTTTCTTT CASSLSGRASAFF
. TRBJ2-5 TRBV10-3 TRBD2 TGTGCCATCAGTGAGGGTAGCGGGGGGGCGTTAGAGACCCAGTACTTC CAISEGSGGALETQYF
many TRBJ2-3 TRBV14 . TGTGCCAGCTCCGGGGGATTCACAGATACGCAGTATTTT CASSGGFTDTQYF
. TRBJ2-7 TRBV6-2/TRBV6-3 . TGTGCCAGCACCGGAGTACTATGGGGTAGACGGCAGTACTTC CASTGVLWGRRQYF
many TRBJ2-4 TRBV7-2 TRBD1 TGTGCCAGCAGCTCGGGACAGAAAAACATTCAGTACTTC CASSSGQKNIQYF
many TRBJ1-5 TRBV18 . TGTGCCAGCTCACCTTCAGACGGAGGGGAAAGCAATCAGCCCCAGCATTTT CASSPSDGGESNQPQHF
few TRBJ2-1 TRBV29-1 TRBD1 TGCAGCGTTGATCAGGGGGCAATGACGGGAAATGAGCAGTTCTTC CSVDQGAMTGNEQFF
many TRBJ2-7 TRBV7-2 TRBD1 TGCGCCAGCAGCTTGGTGGGACAGAGCTACGAGCAGTACTTC CASSLVGQSYEQYF
. TRBJ2-6 TRBV6-2/TRBV6-3 . TGTGCCAGCAGTTACGTGGTAACTGGGGCCAACGTCCTGACTTTC CASSYVVTGANVLTF
many TRBJ1-6 TRBV20-1 . TGCAGTGCTAGGACAGGTCTTGCAGGGAGTTCACCCCTCCACTTT CSARTGLAGSSPLHF
. TRBJ2-3 TRBV28 . TGTGCCAGCAGTTTAATGAGGGAAACAGATACGCAGTATTTT CASSLMRETDTQYF
. TRBJ2-2 TRBV28 . TGTGCCAGCAACCAGAAAGCCGGGGAGCTGTTTTTT CASNQKAGELFF
many TRBJ2-7 TRBV28 TRBD1 TGTGCCAGCAGTTTCAATCAAGATCCGCGTTTTGGCCAGGGGGCGTACGAGCAGTACTTC CASSFNQDPRFGQGAYEQYF
many TRBJ2-7 TRBV27 . TGTGCCAGCAGTTTACGTTTATTCGGGGGCGCCGAGCAGTACTTC CASSLRLFGGAEQYF
. TRBJ2-3 TRBV5-1 . TGCGCCAGCAGCTTTCTATCCACAACTAGCACAGATACGCAGTATTTT CASSFLSTTSTDTQYF
few TRBJ1-1 TRBV6-6 TRBD1 TGTGCCAGCAGACTCCGGACAGGGAACACTGAAGCTTTCTTT CASRLRTGNTEAFF
few TRBJ1-4 TRBV6-6 TRBD1 TGTGCCAGCAACCAACAGGGGTATGAAAAACTGTTTTTT CASNQQGYEKLFF
. TRBJ1-6 TRBV7-2 TRBD1 TGTGCCAGCAGCTTTCTACAGGGGCCACCCCTCCACTTT CASSFLQGPPLHF
. TRBJ1-5 TRBV6-2/TRBV6-3 TRBD1 TGTGCCAGCAGTGGACAGGGTCTTTATCAGCCCCAGCATTTT CASSGQGLYQPQHF